This TCR beta chain was identified during a study of blood T cell repertoires in COVID-19. Study in general: T cells, B-cell-depleted T cells, or PBMCs provided the cDNA or gDNA that served as material.

The V end lost 0 bases, the J end lost 1 base, and 19 bases lay between the germline ends. CDR3 length equals 19 residues. Germline V gene sequence: CDR1 SGHDT, CDR2 YYEEEE. In the study's own analysis: Reference gene primer amplification yielded estimated nucleated cell counts. Data came from immunoSEQ multiplex PCR; TCRdb stores just in-frame clones and leaves some out. The V and J calls and clone size are taken from that table; D and trimming were inferred from the DNA. Of some 130,000 clones listed, around nine tenths are singletons. The chain couples TRBV5-6 to TRBJ2-2; a possible D gene is TRBD1 (5 bases). The TCR comes from a man in his fifties with active COVID-19. The sample taken for sequencing was peripheral blood. The CDR3 spells CASSLESGMGLWNTGELFF. Written as DNA, the CDR3 is TGTGCCAGCAGCTTGGAATCTGGTATGGGGCTATGGAACACCGGGGAGCTGTTTTTT.